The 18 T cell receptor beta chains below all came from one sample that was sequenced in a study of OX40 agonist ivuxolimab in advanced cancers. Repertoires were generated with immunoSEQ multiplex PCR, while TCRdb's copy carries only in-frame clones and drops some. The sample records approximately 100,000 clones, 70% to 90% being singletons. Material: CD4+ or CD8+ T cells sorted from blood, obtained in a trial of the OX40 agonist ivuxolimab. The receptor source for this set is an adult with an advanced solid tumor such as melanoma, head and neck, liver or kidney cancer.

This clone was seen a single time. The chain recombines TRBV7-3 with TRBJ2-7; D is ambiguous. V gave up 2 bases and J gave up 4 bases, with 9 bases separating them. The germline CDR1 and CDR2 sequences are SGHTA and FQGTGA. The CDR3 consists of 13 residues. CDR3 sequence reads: CASSLGIGYEQYF. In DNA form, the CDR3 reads TGTGCCAGCAGCTTAGGAATCGGGTACGAGCAGTACTTC.

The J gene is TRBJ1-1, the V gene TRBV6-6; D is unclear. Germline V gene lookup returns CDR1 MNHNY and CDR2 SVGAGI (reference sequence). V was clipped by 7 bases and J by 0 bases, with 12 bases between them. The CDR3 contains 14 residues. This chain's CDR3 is CASILFAMNTEAFF. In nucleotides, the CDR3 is TGTGCCAGCATTCTTTTCGCCATGAACACTGAAGCTTTCTTT.

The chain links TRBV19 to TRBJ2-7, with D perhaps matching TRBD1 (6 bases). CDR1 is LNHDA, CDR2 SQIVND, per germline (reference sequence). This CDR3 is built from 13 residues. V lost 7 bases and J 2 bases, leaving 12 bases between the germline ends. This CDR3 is CASMGAGPYEQYF. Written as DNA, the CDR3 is TGTGCCAGTATGGGGGCAGGTCCCTACGAGCAGTACTTC.

Written as DNA, the CDR3 is TGTGCCAGCACCGGATTGCGGAACACTGAAGCTTTCTTT. It is translated as CASTGLRNTEAFF. The V and J genes are TRBV5-5 and TRBJ1-1; D gene unclear. Between the trimmed V and J ends, which lost 6 bases and 1 base, there was a span of 10 bases. Per germline, CDR1 SGHKS and CDR2 YYEKEE (reference sequence). The CDR3 has 13 residues.

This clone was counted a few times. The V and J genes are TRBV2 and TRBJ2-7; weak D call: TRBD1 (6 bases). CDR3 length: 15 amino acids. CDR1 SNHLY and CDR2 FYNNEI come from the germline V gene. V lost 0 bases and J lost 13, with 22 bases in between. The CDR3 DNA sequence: TGTGCCAGCAGTGAAGCCGAACGGACAGCACTGGTCGAATACTTC. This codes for CASSEAERTALVEYF.

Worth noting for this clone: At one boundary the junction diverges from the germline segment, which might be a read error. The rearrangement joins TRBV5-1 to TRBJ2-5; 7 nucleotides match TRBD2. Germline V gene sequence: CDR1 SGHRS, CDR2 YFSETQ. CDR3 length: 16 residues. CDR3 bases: TGCGCCAGCAGTTTGGCTCCGGGACTATTACAAGAGACCCAGTACTTC. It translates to CASSLAPGLLQETQYF.

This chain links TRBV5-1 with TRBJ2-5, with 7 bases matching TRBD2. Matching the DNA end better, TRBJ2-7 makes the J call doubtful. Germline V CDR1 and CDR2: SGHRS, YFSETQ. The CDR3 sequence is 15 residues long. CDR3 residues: CASSGRGLDSYEQYF. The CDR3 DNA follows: TGCGCCAGCAGCGGGAGGGGCCTTGACTCCTACGAGCAGTACTTC.

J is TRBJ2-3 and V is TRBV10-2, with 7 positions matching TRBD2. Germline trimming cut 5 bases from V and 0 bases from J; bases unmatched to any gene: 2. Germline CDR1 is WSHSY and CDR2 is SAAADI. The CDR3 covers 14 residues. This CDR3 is CASSPGGSTDTQYF. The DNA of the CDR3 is TGCGCCAGCAGTCCGGGGGGTAGCACAGATACGCAGTATTTT.

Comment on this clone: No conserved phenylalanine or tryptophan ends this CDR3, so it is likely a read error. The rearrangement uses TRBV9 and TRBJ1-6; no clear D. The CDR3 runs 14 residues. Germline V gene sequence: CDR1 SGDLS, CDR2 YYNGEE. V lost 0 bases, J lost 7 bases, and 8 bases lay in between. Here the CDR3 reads CASSVAGENSPLHL. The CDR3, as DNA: TGTGCCAGCAGCGTAGCTGGAGAGAATTCACCCCTCCACCTT.

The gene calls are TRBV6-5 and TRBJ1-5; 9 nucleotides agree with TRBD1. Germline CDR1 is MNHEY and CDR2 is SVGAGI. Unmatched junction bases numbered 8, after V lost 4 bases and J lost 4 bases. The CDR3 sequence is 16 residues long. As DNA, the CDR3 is TGTGCCAGCAGTTCCGTCGGGACAGGGTGGAATCAGCCCCAGCATTTT. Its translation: CASSSVGTGWNQPQHF.

CDR3 coding DNA: TGTGCCAGCAGCTTAGGCCCAGATCTCTCCTACGAGCAGTACTTC. Its protein is CASSLGPDLSYEQYF. The V call is TRBV5-8, the J call TRBJ2-7; D ambiguous. This CDR3 comprises 15 residues. Per germline, CDR1 SGHTS and CDR2 YDEGEE. The V end lost 2 bases, the J end lost 0 bases, and 12 bases lay between the germline ends. Supplemented by reference TRBV5-8 and TRBJ2-7, the full variable domain reads EAGVTQSPTHLIKTRGQQATLRCSPISGHTSVYWYQQALGLGLQFLLWYDEGEERNRGNFPPRFSGRQFPNYSSELNVNALELEDSALYLCASSLGPDLSYEQYFGPGTRLTVT.

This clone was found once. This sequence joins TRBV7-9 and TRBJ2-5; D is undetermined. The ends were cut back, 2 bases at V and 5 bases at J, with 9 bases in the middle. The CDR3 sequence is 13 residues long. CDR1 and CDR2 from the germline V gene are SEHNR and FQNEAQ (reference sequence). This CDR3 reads CASSLSFPETQYF. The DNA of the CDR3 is TGTGCCAGCAGCTTATCGTTTCCGGAGACCCAGTACTTC.

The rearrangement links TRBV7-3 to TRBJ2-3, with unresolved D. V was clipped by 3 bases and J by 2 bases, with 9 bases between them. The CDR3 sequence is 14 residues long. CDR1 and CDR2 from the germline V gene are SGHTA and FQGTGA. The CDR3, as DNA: TGTGCCAGCAGCTTTCGGCACCCCACAGATACGCAGTATTTT. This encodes CASSFRHPTDTQYF.

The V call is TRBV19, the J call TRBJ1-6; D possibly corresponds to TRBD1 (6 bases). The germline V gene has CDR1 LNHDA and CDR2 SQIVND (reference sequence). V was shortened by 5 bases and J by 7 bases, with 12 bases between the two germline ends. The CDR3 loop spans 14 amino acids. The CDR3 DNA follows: TGTGCCAGTAGTTCCCGGACAGAGAATTCACCCCTCCACTTT. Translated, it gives CASSSRTENSPLHF.

The CDR3 sequence is CASSLVGQPTDTQYF. The DNA for the CDR3 is TGTGCCAGCAGCTTAGTAGGGCAGCCTACAGATACGCAGTATTTT. The chain uses TRBV7-9 and TRBJ2-3, with D unresolved. The CDR3 spans 15 residues. V was pared by 1 base and J by 3 bases, with 11 bases between. Germline lookup yields CDR1 SEHNR and CDR2 FQNEAQ (reference sequence).

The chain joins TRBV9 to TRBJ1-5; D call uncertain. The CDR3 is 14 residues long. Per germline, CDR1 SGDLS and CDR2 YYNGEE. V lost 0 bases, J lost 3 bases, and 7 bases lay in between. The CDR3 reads CASSVGPNNQPQHF. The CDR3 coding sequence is TGTGCCAGCAGCGTAGGGCCGAACAATCAGCCCCAGCATTTT.

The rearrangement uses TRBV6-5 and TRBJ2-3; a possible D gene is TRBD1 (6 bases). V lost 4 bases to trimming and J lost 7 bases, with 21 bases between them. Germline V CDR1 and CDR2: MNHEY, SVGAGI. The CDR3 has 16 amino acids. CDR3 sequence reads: CASSLTPGQGAYTQYF. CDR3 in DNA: TGTGCCAGCAGTTTAACCCCGGGACAAGGGGCTTATACGCAGTATTTT.

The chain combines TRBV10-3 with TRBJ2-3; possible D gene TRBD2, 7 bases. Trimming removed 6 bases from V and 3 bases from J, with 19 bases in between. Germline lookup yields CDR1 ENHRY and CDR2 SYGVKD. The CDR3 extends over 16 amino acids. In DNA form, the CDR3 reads TGTGCCATCAGCTCTCCCGAGGGGGGGGGAACAGATACGCAGTATTTT. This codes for CAISSPEGGGTDTQYF.